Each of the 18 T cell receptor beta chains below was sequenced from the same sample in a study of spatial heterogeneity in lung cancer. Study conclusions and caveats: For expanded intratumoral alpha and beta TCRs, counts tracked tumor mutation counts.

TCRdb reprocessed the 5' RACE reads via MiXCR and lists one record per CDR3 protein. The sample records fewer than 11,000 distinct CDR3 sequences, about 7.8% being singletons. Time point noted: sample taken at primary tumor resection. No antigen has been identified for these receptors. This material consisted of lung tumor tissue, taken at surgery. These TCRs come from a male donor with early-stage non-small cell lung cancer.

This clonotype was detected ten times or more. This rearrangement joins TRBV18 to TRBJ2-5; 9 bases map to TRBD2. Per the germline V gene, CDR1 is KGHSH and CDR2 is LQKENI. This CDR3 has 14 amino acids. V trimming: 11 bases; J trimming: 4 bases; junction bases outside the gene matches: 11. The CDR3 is CAAAIAGVPETQYF. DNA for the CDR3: TGTGCCGCTGCGATAGCGGGAGTCCCAGAGACCCAGTACTTC.

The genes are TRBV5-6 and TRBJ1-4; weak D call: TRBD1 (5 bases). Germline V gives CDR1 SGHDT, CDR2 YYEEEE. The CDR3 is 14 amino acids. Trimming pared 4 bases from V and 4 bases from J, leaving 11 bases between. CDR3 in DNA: TGTGCCAGCAGCCCGGACAAGCATAATGAAAAACTGTTTTTT. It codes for CASSPDKHNEKLFF.

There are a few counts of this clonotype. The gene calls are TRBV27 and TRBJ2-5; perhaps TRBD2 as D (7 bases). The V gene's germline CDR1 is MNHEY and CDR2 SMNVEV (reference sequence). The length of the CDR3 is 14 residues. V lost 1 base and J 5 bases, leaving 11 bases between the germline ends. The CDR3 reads CASSLLRGGETQYF. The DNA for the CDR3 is TGTGCCAGCAGTTTATTGAGGGGGGGGGAGACCCAGTACTTC.

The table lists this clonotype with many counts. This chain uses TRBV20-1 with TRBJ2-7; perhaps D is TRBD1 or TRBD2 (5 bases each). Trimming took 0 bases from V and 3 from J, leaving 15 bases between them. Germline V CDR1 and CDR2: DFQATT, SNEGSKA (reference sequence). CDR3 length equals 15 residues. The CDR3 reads CSARDTRAGSYEQYF. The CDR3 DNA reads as TGCAGTGCTAGAGATACCCGAGCAGGGAGCTACGAGCAGTACTTC.

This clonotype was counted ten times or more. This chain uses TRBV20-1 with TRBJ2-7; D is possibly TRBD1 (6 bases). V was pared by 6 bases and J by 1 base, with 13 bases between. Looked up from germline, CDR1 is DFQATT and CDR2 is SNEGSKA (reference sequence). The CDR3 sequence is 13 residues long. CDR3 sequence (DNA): TGCAGTGCCCACCCGGGACATTCCTACGAGCAGTACTTC. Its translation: CSAHPGHSYEQYF.

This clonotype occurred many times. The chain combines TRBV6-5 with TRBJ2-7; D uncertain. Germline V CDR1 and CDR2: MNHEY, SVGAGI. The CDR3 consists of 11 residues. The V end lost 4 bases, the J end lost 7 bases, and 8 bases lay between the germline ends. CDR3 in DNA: TGTGCCAGCAGTTCTGGTGGAGAGCAGTACTTC. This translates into CASSSGGEQYF.

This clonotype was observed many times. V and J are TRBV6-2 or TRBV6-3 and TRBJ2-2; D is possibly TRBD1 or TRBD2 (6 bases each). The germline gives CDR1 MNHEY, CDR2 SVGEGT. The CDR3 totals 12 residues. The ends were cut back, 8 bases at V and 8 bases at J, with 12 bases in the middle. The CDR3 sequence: CASGTGTGELFF. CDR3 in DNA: TGTGCCAGCGGTACAGGGACTGGGGAGCTGTTTTTT.

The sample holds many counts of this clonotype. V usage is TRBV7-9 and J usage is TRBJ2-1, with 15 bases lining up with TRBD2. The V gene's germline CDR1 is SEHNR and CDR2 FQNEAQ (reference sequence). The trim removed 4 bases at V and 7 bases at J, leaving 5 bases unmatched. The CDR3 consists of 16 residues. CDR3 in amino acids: CASSYSGTSGRNEQFF. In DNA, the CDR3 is TGTGCCAGCAGCTACTCCGGGACTAGCGGGAGGAATGAGCAGTTCTTC.

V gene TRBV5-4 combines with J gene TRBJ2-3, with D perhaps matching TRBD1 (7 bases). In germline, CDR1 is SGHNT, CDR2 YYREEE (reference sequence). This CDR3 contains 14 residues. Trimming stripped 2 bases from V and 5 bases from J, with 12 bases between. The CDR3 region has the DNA TGTGCCAGCAGCTTAGGAGGGGGCGGAGATACGCAGTATTTT. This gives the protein CASSLGGGGDTQYF.

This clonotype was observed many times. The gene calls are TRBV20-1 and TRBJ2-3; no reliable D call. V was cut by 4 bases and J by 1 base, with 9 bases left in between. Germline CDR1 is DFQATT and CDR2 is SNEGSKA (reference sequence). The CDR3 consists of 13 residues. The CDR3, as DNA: TGCAGTGCTATATTTAGAGGCACAGATACGCAGTATTTT. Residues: CSAIFRGTDTQYF.

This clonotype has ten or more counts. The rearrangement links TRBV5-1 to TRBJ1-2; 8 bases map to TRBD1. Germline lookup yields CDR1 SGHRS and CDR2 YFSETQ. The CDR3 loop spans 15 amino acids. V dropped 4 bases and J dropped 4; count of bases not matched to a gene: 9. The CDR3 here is CASSPGGQGSYGYTF. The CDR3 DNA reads TGCGCCAGCAGCCCGGGAGGACAGGGAAGCTATGGCTACACCTTC.

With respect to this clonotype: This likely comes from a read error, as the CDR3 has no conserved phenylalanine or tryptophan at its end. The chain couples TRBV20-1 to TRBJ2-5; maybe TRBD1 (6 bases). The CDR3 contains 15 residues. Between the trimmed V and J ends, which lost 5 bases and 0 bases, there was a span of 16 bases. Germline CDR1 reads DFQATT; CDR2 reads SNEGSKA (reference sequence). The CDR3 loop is CSASWTATHQETQYC. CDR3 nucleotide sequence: TGCAGTGCTTCCTGGACAGCTACCCACCAAGAGACCCAGTACTGC.

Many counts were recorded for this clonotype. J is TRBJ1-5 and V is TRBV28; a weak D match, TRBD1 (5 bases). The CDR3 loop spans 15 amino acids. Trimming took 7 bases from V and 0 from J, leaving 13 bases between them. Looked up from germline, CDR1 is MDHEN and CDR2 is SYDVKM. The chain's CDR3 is CASTMVGGSNQPQHF. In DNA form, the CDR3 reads TGTGCCAGCACCATGGTTGGGGGTAGCAATCAGCCCCAGCATTTT.

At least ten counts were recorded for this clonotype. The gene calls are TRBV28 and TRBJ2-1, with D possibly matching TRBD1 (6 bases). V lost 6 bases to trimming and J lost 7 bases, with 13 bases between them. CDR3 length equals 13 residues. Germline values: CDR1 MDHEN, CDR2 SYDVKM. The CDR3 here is CASRGGQINEQFF. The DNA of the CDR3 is TGTGCCAGCAGAGGTGGACAGATTAATGAGCAGTTCTTC.

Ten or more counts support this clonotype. The DNA of the CDR3 is TGTGCCAGCAGTCAAACTGCCGGGGGGCTCCAAGAGACCCAGTACTTC. Its protein is CASSQTAGGLQETQYF. V gene TRBV28 combines with J gene TRBJ2-5; D possibly corresponds to TRBD2 (7 bases). This CDR3 has 16 residues. V dropped 5 bases and J dropped 1 base, with 17 bases sitting between them. Germline CDR1 MDHEN, CDR2 SYDVKM.

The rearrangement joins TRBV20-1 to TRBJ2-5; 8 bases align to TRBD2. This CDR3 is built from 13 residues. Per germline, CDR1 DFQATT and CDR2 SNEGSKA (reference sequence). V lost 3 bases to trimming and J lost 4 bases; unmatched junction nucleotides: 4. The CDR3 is CSASVAGGETQYF. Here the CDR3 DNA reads TGCAGTGCTAGTGTTGCGGGGGGAGAGACCCAGTACTTC.

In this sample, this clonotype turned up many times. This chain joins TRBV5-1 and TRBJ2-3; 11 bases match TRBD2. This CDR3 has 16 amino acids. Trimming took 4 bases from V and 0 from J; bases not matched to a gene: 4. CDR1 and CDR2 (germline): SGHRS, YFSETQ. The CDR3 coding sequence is TGCGCCAGCAGCCGGGGACTAGCGGCTAGCACAGATACGCAGTATTTT. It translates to CASSRGLAASTDTQYF.

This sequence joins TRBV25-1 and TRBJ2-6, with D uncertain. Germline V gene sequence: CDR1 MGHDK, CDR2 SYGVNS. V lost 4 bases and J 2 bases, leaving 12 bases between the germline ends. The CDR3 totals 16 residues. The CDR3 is CASSGGIPPGANVLTF. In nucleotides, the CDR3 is TGTGCCAGCAGTGGGGGAATACCACCTGGGGCCAACGTCCTGACTTTC.